One and the same sample provided the 32 T cell receptor beta chains below, sequenced in a study of T-cell reconstitution after alpha-beta-depleted transplantation in children. This sample's TCRbeta library carried unique molecular identifier barcodes. TCRdb re-called the PCR reads with MiXCR, one entry per CDR3 protein. The sample consists of some 70,000 distinct CDR3 sequences, approximately 4.4% of them appearing once. The sequenced sample was PBMCs, mostly from graft donor cells, obtained 180 days after TCRalphabeta/CD19-depleted stem cell transplant. These receptors were taken from a boy under three years old who had a stem cell transplant for acute myeloid leukemia, so the T cells may come from the graft donor.

Many counts were recorded for this clonotype. The chain has TRBV7-2 and TRBJ2-4, with a tentative D call TRBD1 (7 bases). The CDR3 covers 15 residues. Germline-derived CDR1 and CDR2 are SGHTA and FQGNSA. V was pared by 1 base and J by 7 bases, with 14 bases between. As DNA, the CDR3 is TGTGCCAGCAGCTTAGGATTTTCAGGGGGGAACATTCAGTACTTC. Protein product: CASSLGFSGGNIQYF.

This clonotype was seen at least ten times. The V and J genes are TRBV6-1 and TRBJ1-4; 7 bases match TRBD1. The CDR3 totals 15 residues. Germline CDR1 MNHNS, CDR2 SASEGT. V trimming: 5 bases; J trimming: 8 bases; junction bases outside the gene matches: 11. DNA for the CDR3: TGTGCCAGCAGTCCCTCTACAGGGGTCGGCGAAAAACTGTTTTTT. Translating gives CASSPSTGVGEKLFF.

This clonotype was seen repeatedly, ten times or more. This chain uses TRBV7-2 with TRBJ2-3; no definite D call. The germline V and J ends were trimmed by 5 bases and 4 bases, with 4 bases remaining between them. Germline CDR1 reads SGHTA; CDR2 reads FQGNSA. CDR3 size: 11 residues. The CDR3 region is CASSDADTQYF. The CDR3 coding sequence is TGTGCCAGCAGCGACGCAGATACGCAGTATTTT.

This clonotype showed up many times. The V call is TRBV7-9, the J call TRBJ2-1, with D perhaps matching TRBD2 (5 bases). The CDR3 length is 15 residues. Looked up from germline, CDR1 is SEHNR and CDR2 is FQNEAQ (reference sequence). V lost 6 bases to trimming and J lost 1 base, with 13 bases between them. The CDR3 DNA follows: TGTGCCAGCAGTTCTCTAGCTAAGTCCTACAATGAGCAGTTCTTC. The encoded protein is CASSSLAKSYNEQFF.

This clonotype was detected ten times or more. This rearrangement joins TRBV20-1 to TRBJ2-5, with 7 nucleotides matching TRBD1. V dropped 6 bases and J dropped 0; count of bases not matched to a gene: 10. Germline CDR1 and CDR2: DFQATT and SNEGSKA (reference sequence). CDR3 size: 15 residues. CDR3 in amino acids: CSAPDRALYQETQYF. The CDR3 DNA reads TGCAGTGCCCCCGACAGGGCGTTGTACCAAGAGACCCAGTACTTC.

This clonotype was seen repeatedly, ten times or more. The V and J genes are TRBV23-1 and TRBJ2-1, with TRBD1 matching 12 bases. TRBV23-1 is an ORF, and what it does is uncertain. Germline trimming cut 3 bases from V and 7 bases from J; bases unmatched to any gene: 10. The CDR3 runs to 17 residues. The CDR3 sequence is CASSQRDRGRRGNEQFF. The CDR3 region has the DNA TGCGCCAGCAGTCAGCGGGACAGGGGGCGCCGGGGTAATGAGCAGTTCTTC.

This clonotype has at least ten counts. The chain has TRBV6-2 or TRBV6-3 and TRBJ2-4; D call uncertain. The CDR3 consists of 17 residues. The germline V and J ends were trimmed by 2 bases and 13 bases, with 27 bases remaining between them. Germline V gene sequence: CDR1 MNHEY, CDR2 SVGEGT. In DNA form, the CDR3 reads TGTGCCAGCAGTTACCCCTACATTGGATATCCAGTACCCCTCCAGTACTTC. Amino acid sequence: CASSYPYIGYPVPLQYF.

The table lists this clonotype with many counts. CDR3 loop: CASSLGGSTDTQYF. CDR3 DNA: TGTGCCAGCAGCTTGGGGGGTAGCACAGATACGCAGTATTTT. The chain is built from TRBV5-5 and TRBJ2-3; D gene ambiguous. The CDR3 spans 14 residues. Deletions cut 0 bases from V and 0 bases from J, with 5 bases between. The germline gives CDR1 SGHKS, CDR2 YYEKEE (reference sequence). Filled out from reference TRBV5-5 and TRBJ2-3, the complete variable domain reads DAGVTQSPTHLIKTRGQQVTLRCSPISGHKSVSWYQQVLGQGPQFIFQYYEKEERGRGNFPDRFSARQFPNYSSELNVNALLLGDSALYLCASSLGGSTDTQYFGPGTRLTVL.

This clonotype was counted ten times or more. V is TRBV5-1 and J is TRBJ2-7; 7 bases are a match to TRBD1. This CDR3 spans 13 amino acids. In germline, CDR1 is SGHRS, CDR2 YFSETQ. Germline trimming cut 7 bases from V and 0 bases from J; bases unmatched to any gene: 4. CDR3 bases: TGCGCCAGCTCGGGACAGTCCTCCTACGAGCAGTACGTC. Translated: CASSGQSSYEQYV.

Many counts were recorded for this clonotype. The CDR3, as DNA: TGCAGTGCTGCCGCACGGGAAGGAGGAAACACCATATATTTT. This translates into CSAAAREGGNTIYF. The V call is TRBV20-1, the J call TRBJ1-3; D call uncertain. In germline, CDR1 is DFQATT, CDR2 SNEGSKA (reference sequence). Deletions cut 5 bases from V and 4 bases from J, with 15 bases between. This CDR3 region has 14 residues.

At least ten counts were recorded for this clonotype. The CDR3 bases are TGCGCCAGCAGCCAAGAATCAAGGGAGGCAGATACGCAGTATTTT. Translation: CASSQESREADTQYF. The rearrangement links TRBV4-3 to TRBJ2-3; D perhaps matches TRBD2 (6 bases). Germline CDR1 reads LGHNA; CDR2 reads YSLEER. This CDR3 has 15 amino acids. V lost 0 bases and J 4 bases, leaving 11 bases between the germline ends.

This clonotype occurred many times. The V gene is TRBV20-1, the J gene TRBJ1-5, with TRBD1 identical over 7 bases. The CDR3 has 14 residues. Germline lookup yields CDR1 DFQATT and CDR2 SNEGSKA (reference sequence). The J segment lost 2 bases and the V segment lost 5 bases, leaving 6 bases of the junction unmatched. The CDR3 DNA reads as TGCAGTGCTGGACAGGCCCTCGGCAATCAGCCCCAGCATTTT. Its protein product is CSAGQALGNQPQHF.

This clonotype was detected many times. Written as DNA, the CDR3 is TGTGCCAGCAGCTTAGGAGGGTGGTCTGAAGCTTTCTTT. Its translation is CASSLGGWSEAFF. The chain employs TRBV11-2 and TRBJ1-1; D is undetermined. This CDR3 region has 13 residues. V was shortened by 1 base and J by 6 bases, with 9 bases between the two germline ends. Germline V gene sequence: CDR1 SGHAT, CDR2 FQNNGV.

This clonotype came up many times. This chain uses TRBV7-9 with TRBJ1-6, with D unresolved. Trimming removed 2 bases at V and 6 bases at J, with 11 bases between. Germline values: CDR1 SEHNR, CDR2 FQNEAQ (reference sequence). The CDR3 runs 15 residues. Here the CDR3 DNA reads TGTGCCAGCAGCTTAAACAGCAGATCTAATTCACCCCTCCACTTT. It codes for CASSLNSRSNSPLHF.

This clonotype was picked up many times. The V and J genes are TRBV5-1 and TRBJ1-1, with D tentatively TRBD1 (6 bases). Trimming pared 7 bases from V and 1 base from J, leaving 14 bases between. Germline CDR1 SGHRS, CDR2 YFSETQ. The CDR3 consists of 14 residues. The CDR3 here is CASGLGQTNTEAFF. As DNA, the CDR3 is TGCGCCAGCGGCCTCGGACAGACGAACACTGAAGCTTTCTTT.

This clonotype has a count of ten or more. The genes are TRBV14 and TRBJ2-2; D not resolved. The V gene lost 1 base and the J gene lost 2 bases, with 11 bases spanning the gap. The CDR3 totals 16 residues. Germline CDR1 and CDR2: SGHDN and FVKESK. The DNA of the CDR3 is TGTGCCAGCAGCCAAGTCCGGGCAGTTAACACCGGGGAGCTGTTTTTT. Amino acids: CASSQVRAVNTGELFF.

This clonotype came up many times. The chain joins TRBV10-2 to TRBJ2-3; D not certain. CDR3 length equals 15 residues. Germline V lookup: CDR1 WSHSY, CDR2 SAAADI. Trimming stripped 4 bases from V and 2 bases from J, with 13 bases between. The CDR3 coding sequence is TGCGCCAGCAGTGGCCACCAAGGCCTCACAGATACGCAGTATTTT. Translated, it gives CASSGHQGLTDTQYF.

At least ten counts were recorded for this clonotype. The rearrangement uses TRBV18 and TRBJ2-6; D is unresolved. This CDR3 has 16 amino acids. V lost 2 bases to trimming and J lost 0 bases, with 8 bases between them. Germline V CDR1 and CDR2: KGHSH, LQKENI. This CDR3 reads CASSPDVFSGANVLTF. In nucleotides, the CDR3 is TGTGCCAGCTCACCAGACGTTTTCTCTGGGGCCAACGTCCTGACTTTC. The full variable domain, in which reference TRBV18 and TRBJ2-6 provide the parts outside the CDR3, is NAGVMQNPRHLVRRRGQEARLRCSPMKGHSHVYWYRQLPEEGLKFMVYLQKENIIDESGMPKERFSAEFPKEGPSILRIQQVVRGDSAAYFCASSPDVFSGANVLTFGAGSRLTVL.

As to this clonotype: One base away lies a much larger clone, so this may be a sequencing read error. This CDR3 reads CAWSVTIGVTQFF. CDR3 nucleotide sequence: TGTGCCTGGAGTGTAACTATCGGGGTTACGCAGTTCTTC. This rearrangement joins TRBV30 to TRBJ2-1; maybe TRBD2 (5 bases). Germline lookup yields CDR1 GTSNPN and CDR2 SVGIG (reference sequence). This CDR3 is 13 amino acids long. V lost 0 bases and J lost 12, with 15 bases in between.

This clonotype occurred a few times. The chain joins TRBV29-1 to TRBJ2-7; TRBD2 might be the D (5 bases). Per germline, CDR1 SQVTM and CDR2 ANQGSEA. The CDR3 has 15 residues. The CDR3 nucleotides are TGCAGCGTTGAAGACCCCGCTGCCCCGGCGGGCCGGGTGGTCGTC. This codes for CSVEDPAAPAGRVVV.

At least ten counts were recorded for this clonotype. V is TRBV7-3 and J is TRBJ2-5; 10 positions match TRBD2. The germline V gene encodes CDR1 SGHTA and CDR2 FQGTGA. The V segment lost 3 bases and the J segment 2 bases; nucleotides outside the gene matches: 6. The CDR3 is 16 amino acids. The DNA of the CDR3 is TGTGCCAGCAGCTTCGACACTAGCGGGACTCAAGAGACCCAGTACTTC. This translates into CASSFDTSGTQETQYF.

This clonotype appeared many times. This chain connects TRBV12-3 or TRBV12-4 to TRBJ2-5; D is unclear. The CDR3 is 14 amino acids. V was cut by 2 bases and J by 2 bases, with 9 bases left in between. The CDR3 region has the DNA TGTGCCAGCAGTTTATATCAAGGGCAAGAGACCCAGTACTTC. It encodes CASSLYQGQETQYF.

This clonotype has a count of ten or more. This chain links TRBV7-9 with TRBJ1-2; D not certain. Germline CDR1 SEHNR, CDR2 FQNEAQ (reference sequence). V was cut by 1 base and J by 3 bases, with 6 bases left in between. The CDR3 length is 13 residues. The chain's CDR3 is CASSLGEHYGYTF. CDR3 DNA: TGTGCCAGCAGCTTAGGAGAACACTATGGCTACACCTTC.

This clonotype was observed at least ten times. This chain connects TRBV5-6 to TRBJ2-7; D may be TRBD1 (6 bases). Trimming pared 3 bases from V and 0 bases from J, leaving 10 bases between. Germline CDR1 reads SGHDT; CDR2 reads YYEEEE. This CDR3 spans 14 amino acids. The CDR3 loop is CASSSQGTSYEQYV. CDR3 nucleotide sequence: TGTGCCAGCAGCTCTCAGGGGACCTCCTACGAGCAGTACGTC.

In this sample, this clonotype turned up many times. The chain is built from TRBV7-9 and TRBJ1-1; D remains ambiguous. The CDR3 spans 13 residues. CDR1 and CDR2 (germline): SEHNR, FQNEAQ (reference sequence). With 1 base removed from V and 6 bases from J, the gap between germline ends came to 9 bases. CDR3 sequence reads: CASSLVTVSEAFF. The CDR3 coding sequence is TGTGCCAGCAGCTTAGTTACCGTTTCTGAAGCTTTCTTT.

This clonotype was observed many times. V usage is TRBV20-1 and J usage is TRBJ2-1; D perhaps matches TRBD2 (7 bases). Trimming shortened V by 5 bases and J by 6 bases, and 17 bases separated the two germline ends. Per the germline V gene, CDR1 is DFQATT and CDR2 is SNEGSKA (reference sequence). This CDR3 is 14 amino acids long. The CDR3 protein is CSASRGGAGNEQFF. The CDR3 DNA sequence: TGCAGTGCTTCTCGAGGGGGGGCGGGCAATGAGCAGTTCTTC.

At least ten counts were recorded for this clonotype. The V and J genes are TRBV20-1 and TRBJ2-7, with D unclear. Between the trimmed V and J ends, which lost 1 base and 5 bases, there was a span of 3 bases. Germline CDR1 DFQATT, CDR2 SNEGSKA (reference sequence). CDR3 length: 10 amino acids. The CDR3 reads CSARGDEQYF. The CDR3 region has the DNA TGCAGTGCTAGAGGCGACGAGCAGTACTTC.

This clonotype appeared many times. The J gene is TRBJ2-2, the V gene TRBV12-3 or TRBV12-4; 8 bases fit TRBD1. The junction had 10 bases not matched to a gene; V was cut back by 6 bases and J by 7 bases. The CDR3 is 15 residues long. The chain's CDR3 is CASSPWTGFVGELFF. CDR3 coding DNA: TGTGCCAGCAGCCCCTGGACAGGGTTTGTCGGGGAGCTGTTTTTT.

Many counts were recorded for this clonotype. DNA of the CDR3: TGCAGCGTTGAGGGACTAGTTGATGGGACCCAGTACTTC. This encodes CSVEGLVDGTQYF. J is TRBJ2-5 and V is TRBV29-1, with 8 bases matching TRBD2. CDR3 length: 13 amino acids. Trimming at V came to 3 bases and at J to 7 bases, leaving 7 bases not matched to a gene. The germline V gene has CDR1 SQVTM and CDR2 ANQGSEA.

This clonotype was recorded many times. The rearrangement links TRBV7-9 to TRBJ2-7; TRBD1 matches at 9 bases. Germline CDR1 reads SEHNR; CDR2 reads FQNEAQ (reference sequence). The CDR3 runs 15 residues. V lost 6 bases, J lost 4 bases, and 10 bases stayed unmatched. In DNA form, the CDR3 reads TGTGCCAGCAGTCCGACAGGGGGGGAAGCTTACGAGCAGTACTTC. Translation: CASSPTGGEAYEQYF.

This clonotype showed up many times. V and J are TRBV28 and TRBJ2-5, with D perhaps TRBD2 (6 bases). From germline, CDR1 is MDHEN and CDR2 SYDVKM. V shed 6 bases and J shed 5 bases, with 16 bases lying between them. The CDR3 has 14 residues. The chain's CDR3 is CASRGTPGVETQYF. DNA of the CDR3: TGTGCCAGCAGAGGGACTCCTGGGGTGGAGACCCAGTACTTC.

This clonotype was seen at least ten times. The chain combines TRBV7-9 with TRBJ2-3; D gene unclear. V was pared by 6 bases and J by 0 bases, with 4 bases between. The germline V gene encodes CDR1 SEHNR and CDR2 FQNEAQ (reference sequence). The CDR3 extends over 12 amino acids. CDR3 loop: CASRISTDTQYF. DNA of the CDR3: TGTGCCAGCAGAATTAGCACAGATACGCAGTATTTT.